The clone carrying this T cell receptor beta chain was recorded at least ten times. The antigen remains undetermined. This sample was included in a study of identical twins. General study results and limits: Zero-insertion analyses were open to partial confounding by invariant MAIT and iNKT cells.

Germline lookup yields CDR1 SGHVS and CDR2 FQNEAQ. Trimming left V 4 bases short and J 6 bases short, with 15 bases between. The CDR3 totals 14 residues. Via MiXCR, TCRdb re-called the 5' RACE reads, giving one row per CDR3 protein. Of more than 650,000 distinct CDR3 sequences listed, roughly 6% are singletons. This receptor was taken from a young man in good health. The specimen sequenced was naive T cells sorted from blood. The V gene is TRBV7-8, the J gene TRBJ2-5, with D tentatively TRBD1 or TRBD2 (5 bases each). The CDR3 region has the DNA TGTGCCAGCAGCTCTAACCGGGGCTCACAGACCCAGTACTTC. Its translation is CASSSNRGSQTQYF.